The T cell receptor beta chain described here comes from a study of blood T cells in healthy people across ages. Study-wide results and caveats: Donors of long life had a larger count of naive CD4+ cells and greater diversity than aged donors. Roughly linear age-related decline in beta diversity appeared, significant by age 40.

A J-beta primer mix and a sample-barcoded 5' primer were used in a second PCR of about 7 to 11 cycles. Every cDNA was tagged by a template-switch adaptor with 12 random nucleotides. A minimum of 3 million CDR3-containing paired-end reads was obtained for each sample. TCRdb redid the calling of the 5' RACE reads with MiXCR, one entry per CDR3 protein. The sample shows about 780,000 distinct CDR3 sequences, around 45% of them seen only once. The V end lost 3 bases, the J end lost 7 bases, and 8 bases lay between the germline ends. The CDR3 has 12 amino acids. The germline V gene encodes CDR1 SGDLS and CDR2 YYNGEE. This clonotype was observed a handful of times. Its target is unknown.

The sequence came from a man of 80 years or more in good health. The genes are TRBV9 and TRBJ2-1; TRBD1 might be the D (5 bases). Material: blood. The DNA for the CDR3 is TGTGCCAGCAGCGCGGACAATAATGAGCAGTTCTTC. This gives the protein CASSADNNEQFF.